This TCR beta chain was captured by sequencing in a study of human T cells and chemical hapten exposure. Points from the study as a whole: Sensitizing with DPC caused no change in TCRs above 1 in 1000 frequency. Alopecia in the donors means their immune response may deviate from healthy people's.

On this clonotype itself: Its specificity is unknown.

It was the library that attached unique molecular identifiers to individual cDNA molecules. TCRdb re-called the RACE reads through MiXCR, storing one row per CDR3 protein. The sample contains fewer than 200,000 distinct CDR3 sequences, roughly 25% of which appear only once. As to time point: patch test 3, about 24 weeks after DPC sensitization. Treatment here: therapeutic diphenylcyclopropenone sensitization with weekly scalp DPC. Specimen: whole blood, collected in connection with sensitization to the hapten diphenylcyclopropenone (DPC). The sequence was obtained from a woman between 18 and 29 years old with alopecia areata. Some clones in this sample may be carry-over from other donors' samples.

The CDR3 nucleotides read TGTGCCAGCAGCTCCTGGGGCAGGGACCCTTGGGGAGATACGCAGTATTTT. Protein: CASSSWGRDPWGDTQYF. The J gene is TRBJ2-3, the V gene TRBV7-2, with D perhaps TRBD1 or TRBD2 (5 bases each). V was trimmed by 4 bases and J by 5 bases, leaving 22 bases between them. CDR1 and CDR2 (germline): SGHTA, FQGNSA. The CDR3 spans 17 residues.